The 16 T cell receptor beta chains reported below all come from one sample, sequenced in a study of T cells in localized non-small cell lung cancer. Using immunoSEQ multiplex PCR, the repertoire was profiled, and TCRdb retains in-frame clones only, with some absent. The sample shows over 1,500 clones, roughly 21% of them seen only once. The input for sequencing was normal lung tissue next to the tumor, taken before any cancer treatment. These receptors were obtained from a woman aged 35 to 75 with stage I lung adenocarcinoma.

In its sample, this clone ranks as medium-sized. The genes are TRBV30 and TRBJ2-1; 13 bases agree with TRBD2. V lost 5 bases, J lost 5 bases, and 6 bases stayed unmatched. CDR3 length: 15 residues. Per the germline V gene, CDR1 is GTSNPN and CDR2 is SVGIG (reference sequence). The CDR3, as DNA: TGTGCCTGGGTTTCCGGGACTAGCGGGAACAATGAGCAGTTCTTC. Translation gives CAWVSGTSGNNEQFF. The full variable domain, with the rest looked up from reference TRBV30 and TRBJ2-1, is SQTIHQWPATLVQPVGSPLSLECTVEGTSNPNLYWYRQAAGRGLQLLFYSVGIGQISSEVPQNLSASRPQDRQFILSSKKLLLSDSGFYLCAWVSGTSGNNEQFFGPGTRLTVL.

In its sample, this clone ranks as medium-sized. J is TRBJ2-7 and V is TRBV6-8; 9 nucleotides agree with TRBD2. CDR3 length: 14 residues. CDR1 and CDR2 (germline): MNHGY, SAAAGT. V dropped 5 bases and J dropped 3; count of bases not matched to a gene: 5. CDR3 sequence reads: CASSLAGNGYEQYF. Written as DNA, the CDR3 is TGTGCCAGCAGTCTAGCGGGGAATGGCTACGAGCAGTACTTC.

The J gene is TRBJ2-7, the V gene TRBV10-2; D not resolved. Trimming shortened V by 4 bases and J by 1 base, and 17 bases separated the two germline ends. The CDR3 length is 16 residues. Germline values: CDR1 WSHSY, CDR2 SAAADI. This CDR3 is CASSGSLGWDSYEQYF. CDR3 bases: TGCGCCAGCAGTGGCTCCCTGGGATGGGATTCCTACGAGCAGTACTTC.

V is TRBV12-5 and J is TRBJ2-2; perhaps D is TRBD1 or TRBD2 (5 bases each). This CDR3 has 15 amino acids. In germline, CDR1 is LGHNT, CDR2 FRNRAP. CDR3 in DNA: TGTGCCAGCACATTCAGGGACGGGAACACCGGGGAGCTGTTTTTT. It codes for CASTFRDGNTGELFF.

As concerns this clone: A read error may produce the germline difference seen at one junction end. V is TRBV6-8 and J is TRBJ2-1; D unresolved. CDR3 length: 12 residues. Germline V gene sequence: CDR1 MNHGY, CDR2 SAAAGT. The CDR3 protein is CAISYEVNEQFF. In nucleotides, the CDR3 is TGTGCCATCAGTTACGAAGTCAATGAGCAGTTCTTC.

The chain uses TRBV5-1 and TRBJ1-1, with 9 nucleotides matching TRBD1. J gave up 4 bases and V 2 bases, and 6 bases lay outside the gene matches. Germline CDR1 is SGHRS and CDR2 is YFSETQ. The CDR3 covers 15 residues. CDR3: CASSFIQGAATEAFF. The CDR3, as DNA: TGCGCCAGCAGCTTTATACAGGGGGCGGCCACTGAAGCTTTCTTT.

The rearrangement links TRBV18 to TRBJ2-5; D gene uncertain. V lost 2 bases, J lost 4 bases, and 17 bases lay in between. The length of the CDR3 is 16 residues. Germline V gene data show CDR1 as KGHSH and CDR2 as LQKENI. The CDR3 loop reads CASSPSVRTTPETQYF. CDR3 sequence (DNA): TGTGCCAGCTCACCATCGGTTCGGACGACCCCAGAGACCCAGTACTTC.

By share of the sample, this clone is medium-sized (0.01 to 0.1%). The J gene is TRBJ2-7, the V gene TRBV6-8, with TRBD1 identical over 8 bases. CDR1 MNHGY and CDR2 SAAAGT come from the germline V gene. This CDR3 spans 16 amino acids. The V segment lost 4 bases and the J segment 4 bases; nucleotides outside the gene matches: 12. The CDR3 sequence is CASSSGRTGYRYEQYF. CDR3 sequence (DNA): TGTGCCAGCAGTTCGGGACGGACAGGGTACAGGTACGAGCAGTACTTC.

This clone came up a few times. This chain joins TRBV5-1 and TRBJ2-5; D might be TRBD2 (6 bases). This CDR3 spans 15 amino acids. Germline-derived CDR1 and CDR2 are SGHRS and YFSETQ. Trimming removed 3 bases from V and 2 bases from J, with 14 bases in between. The CDR3 coding sequence is TGCGCCAGCAGCTCTTCCGGGACTCCACAAGAGACCCAGTACTTC. It specifies CASSSSGTPQETQYF.

This clone was detected only a few times. V usage is TRBV6-8 and J usage is TRBJ2-1; D might be TRBD1 or TRBD2, each matching 5 bases. Germline CDR1 reads MNHGY; CDR2 reads SAAAGT. V dropped 2 bases and J dropped 10 bases, with 12 bases sitting between them. CDR3 length equals 13 residues. The CDR3 sequence is CASSYEGKWEQFF. CDR3 in DNA: TGTGCCAGCAGTTACGAGGGGAAGTGGGAGCAGTTCTTC.

This clone was found a few times. The chain couples TRBV6-8 to TRBJ1-1; tentative D call: TRBD1 (6 bases). Germline-derived CDR1 and CDR2 are MNHGY and SAAAGT. CDR3 length: 14 residues. Between the trimmed V and J ends, which lost 6 bases and 1 base, there was a span of 12 bases. The DNA of the CDR3 is TGTGCCAGCAGAAATCCGGGACAGAACACTGAAGCTTTCTTT. Residues: CASRNPGQNTEAFF.

This rearrangement joins TRBV15 to TRBJ1-4; D perhaps matches TRBD1 (5 bases). Germline V gene data show CDR1 as LNHNV and CDR2 as YYDKDF (reference sequence). The CDR3 totals 14 residues. V lost 4 bases, J lost 2 bases, and 8 bases lay in between. DNA for the CDR3: TGTGCCACCAGCATGACAGCTACTAATGAAAAACTGTTTTTT. Translating gives CATSMTATNEKLFF.

This clone was detected only once. Here the CDR3 reads CSALGGGSGANVLTF. CDR3 DNA sequence: TGCAGCGCCCTAGGAGGCGGCTCTGGGGCCAACGTCCTGACTTTC. The J gene is TRBJ2-6, the V gene TRBV29-1; perhaps TRBD2 as D (5 bases). Germline CDR1 and CDR2: SQVTM and ANQGSEA. V was pared by 7 bases and J by 0 bases, with 13 bases between. The CDR3 is 15 amino acids.

This clone was seen at least ten times. The chain carries TRBV9 and TRBJ1-6; 11 bases are a match to TRBD1. CDR1 is SGDLS, CDR2 YYNGEE, per germline. Unmatched junction bases numbered 5, after V lost 5 bases and J lost 7 bases. The CDR3 sequence is 15 residues long. CDR3: CASSGQGASNSPLHF. The CDR3 DNA sequence: TGTGCCAGCAGTGGACAGGGGGCAAGCAATTCACCCCTCCACTTT.

This clone was counted between two and nine times. The V gene is TRBV18, the J gene TRBJ1-3; 10 nucleotides line up with TRBD1. The J segment lost 3 bases and the V segment lost 5 bases, leaving 10 bases of the junction unmatched. Germline V gives CDR1 KGHSH, CDR2 LQKENI. The CDR3 is 17 amino acids. The CDR3 spells CASSSTTDRGNGNTIYF. The CDR3 DNA sequence: TGTGCCAGCTCATCCACCACGGACAGGGGGAATGGAAACACCATATATTTT.

The rearrangement links TRBV10-3 to TRBJ1-1; D gene uncertain. The V end was cut by 2 bases, the J end by 9 bases, with 19 bases between. CDR1 and CDR2 (germline): ENHRY, SYGVKD. This CDR3 region has 15 residues. The CDR3 DNA is TGTGCCATCAGTGAGACCCCGGACCCGGATAGTCAAGCTTTCTTT. Translating it yields CAISETPDPDSQAFF.